The clone carrying this TCR beta chain was seen only once. The data were taken from a study of blood T cell repertoires in COVID-19. Study-level background: Samples of COVID-19 (acute and convalescent) were obtained from the United States, Italy and Spain. The cDNA or gDNA used as material had been derived from T cells, B-cell-depleted T cells, or PBMCs.

Germline V lookup: CDR1 SGHTA, CDR2 FQGNSA. The V gene lost 2 bases and the J gene lost 9 bases, with 16 bases spanning the gap. The CDR3 has 15 residues. Original processing methods: Counts of nucleated cells, estimated from reference gene primer amplification, were obtained. Clones were sequenced by immunoSEQ multiplex PCR, and TCRdb holds only the in-frame ones, with some missing. V and J calls and clone size are copied from that table; D and trimming were computed from the DNA. Here the sample spans 150,000 or so clones, about 87% being singletons. The material sequenced was peripheral blood. The rearrangement links TRBV7-2 to TRBJ2-2; TRBD1 is a possible D gene (7 bases). The TCR comes from a human donor in a cohort sampled during active COVID-19. The CDR3 sequence is CASSLFRQGGRELFF. In DNA form, the CDR3 reads TGTGCCAGCAGCTTATTCCGACAGGGAGGCAGGGAGCTGTTTTTT.